This T cell receptor beta chain was sequenced in a study of breast tumors, draining lymph nodes, adjacent tissues. Study conclusions and caveats: Tumors had less TCR diversity than lymph nodes, more than nontumor tissue.

CDR3 length: 13 residues. Per the germline V gene, CDR1 is KGHSH and CDR2 is LQKENI. A note on this clonotype: Its matching antigen is unknown. One base away lies a much larger clone, so this may be a sequencing read error.

TCRdb processed the multiplex PCR reads anew with MiXCR; each CDR3 protein has one entry. The table shows some 170,000 distinct CDR3 sequences, with around 33% occurring only once. Breast cancer patients provided tissue from their axillary draining lymph nodes. Sequenced: axillary lymph node tissue. The source of this sequence is a female donor with breast cancer. Some clones in this sample may be carry-over from other donors' samples. This rearrangement joins TRBV18 to TRBJ1-2; 7 bases fit TRBD1. This CDR3 is CASSPEGANGHTF. In DNA, the CDR3 is TGTGCCAGCTCACCAGAGGGGGCGAATGGCCACACCTTC.